This T cell receptor beta chain was identified in a study of blood T cell repertoires in COVID-19. Study-wide background: Acute and convalescent COVID-19 samples came from the United States, Italy and Spain.

Authors' data handling: Reference gene primer amplification yielded estimated nucleated cell counts. Profiled with immunoSEQ multiplex PCR; TCRdb holds only in-frame clones, not every one. V, J and clone size derive from that table, while D and trimming were established from the DNA sequence. This table has some 210,000 clones, 80% to 90% appearing once. Trimming cost V 5 bases and J 4 bases, with 15 bases left between them. CDR1 is SEHNR, CDR2 FQNEAQ, per germline (reference sequence). CDR3 size: 15 residues. The sample comprised peripheral blood. V usage is TRBV7-9 and J usage is TRBJ1-5; maybe TRBD1 (5 bases). This receptor was taken from a woman in her forties or fifties with active or convalescent COVID-19. CDR3 region: CASSRLVDSNQPQHF. As DNA, the CDR3 is TGTGCCAGCAGCCGACTCGTAGACAGTAATCAGCCCCAGCATTTT.